These 20 T cell receptor beta chains were sequenced from one sample in a study of identical twins. TCRdb independently ran MiXCR on the 5' RACE reads; one entry per CDR3 protein. The sample lists roughly 250,000 distinct CDR3 sequences, about 7% occurring once. This same sample was also part of a study on yellow fever vaccine responses in identical twins.

The material sequenced was memory (CD45RO+) T cells sorted from blood. All receptors come from a young woman in good health.

This clonotype was seen ten or more times. This rearrangement joins TRBV11-2 to TRBJ2-1, with 8 bases lining up with TRBD2. The CDR3 has 14 residues. V was pared by 1 base and J by 6 bases, with 2 bases of the junction left unmatched. Germline loops: CDR1 SGHAT, CDR2 FQNNGV. As DNA, the CDR3 is TGTGCCAGCAGCTTAGCGGGAGGGCCCAATGAGCAGTTCTTC. Translation: CASSLAGGPNEQFF. The whole variable domain, filled in from reference TRBV11-2 and TRBJ2-1, reads EAGVAQSPRYKIIEKRQSVAFWCNPISGHATLYWYQQILGQGPKLLIQFQNNGVVDDSQLPKDRFSAERLKGVDSTLKIQPAKLEDSAVYLCASSLAGGPNEQFFGPGTRLTVL.

The gene calls are TRBV4-1 and TRBJ2-7, with 7 bases identical to TRBD1. Germline-derived CDR1 and CDR2 are MGHRA and YSYEKL. CDR3 length: 14 residues. J was trimmed by 3 bases and V by 4 bases; bases with no gene match: 6. CDR3 sequence reads: CASSPGDRIYEQYF. Here the CDR3 DNA reads TGCGCCAGCAGCCCCGGGGACAGAATCTACGAGCAGTACTTC.

The rearrangement uses TRBV6-2 or TRBV6-3 and TRBJ1-6; TRBD1 matches at 12 bases. CDR3 length: 20 amino acids. Germline CDR1 is MNHEY and CDR2 is SVGEGT. The ends lost 5 bases at V and 4 bases at J; junction bases unmatched: 15. CDR3 region: CASSTKPIGTGGVYNSPLHF. In DNA form, the CDR3 reads TGTGCCAGCAGTACTAAACCCATAGGGACAGGGGGCGTTTATAATTCACCCCTCCACTTT.

This clonotype has ten or more counts. The chain combines TRBV12-3 or TRBV12-4 with TRBJ1-2; D may be TRBD1 (6 bases). The CDR3 totals 15 residues. Trimming pared 5 bases from V and 7 bases from J, leaving 20 bases between. CDR3 bases: TGTGCCAGCAGTCCCACAGGGACCATGCCAGCTGGCTACACCTTC. It yields the protein CASSPTGTMPAGYTF.

This clonotype was seen ten or more times. V is TRBV12-3 or TRBV12-4 and J is TRBJ2-2; TRBD2 agrees at 7 bases. This CDR3 is built from 16 residues. V shed 8 bases, J shed 1 base, and the junction held 10 bases outside the gene matches. CDR3 sequence reads: CASSLSTGGNTGELFF. In nucleotides, the CDR3 is TGTGCCAGCTCCTTGAGCACGGGGGGGAACACCGGGGAGCTGTTTTTT.

In its sample, this clonotype was seen many times. The rearrangement links TRBV28 to TRBJ1-1; D not certain. Germline V gene data show CDR1 as MDHEN and CDR2 as SYDVKM. This CDR3 region has 13 residues. The V end was cut by 1 base, the J end by 6 bases, with 9 bases between. The CDR3 DNA reads TGTGCCAGCAGTTTATTCCAGTTCCCTGAAGCTTTCTTT. Amino acid sequence: CASSLFQFPEAFF. Looking up the rest from reference TRBV28 and TRBJ1-1 gives the full variable domain: DVKVTQSSRYLVKRTGEKVFLECVQDMDHENMFWYRQDPGLGLRLIYFSYDVKMKEKGDIPEGYSVSREKKERFSLILESASTNQTSMYLCASSLFQFPEAFFGQGTRLTVV.

This clonotype was picked up a small number of times. The gene calls are TRBV12-3 or TRBV12-4 and TRBJ1-1, with 7 positions matching TRBD1. Trimming at V came to 4 bases and at J to 0 bases, leaving 5 bases not matched to a gene. The CDR3 contains 15 residues. The CDR3 DNA is TGTGCCAGCAGTTCACCGCAGGGGGTGAACACTGAAGCTTTCTTT. Encoded protein: CASSSPQGVNTEAFF.

This clonotype was counted ten times or more. The chain couples TRBV5-1 to TRBJ2-2; D not certain. The germline V gene encodes CDR1 SGHRS and CDR2 YFSETQ. The germline V and J ends were trimmed by 3 bases and 6 bases, with 12 bases remaining between them. The CDR3 is 14 residues long. The CDR3 loop reads CASSYNPAAGELFF. The CDR3 DNA sequence: TGCGCCAGCAGCTACAATCCCGCGGCCGGGGAGCTGTTTTTT.

A few counts support this clonotype. The chain has TRBV6-1 and TRBJ2-7; TRBD1 matches 10 bases. There are 16 residues in the CDR3. The germline CDR1 and CDR2 sequences are MNHNS and SASEGT. J was trimmed by 4 bases and V by 1 base; bases with no gene match: 7. CDR3 DNA sequence: TGTGCCAGCAGTGAAGTTGGGTGGGGACAGGGGTACGAGCAGTACGTC. Its protein is CASSEVGWGQGYEQYV.

The chain recombines TRBV12-3 or TRBV12-4 with TRBJ2-6; D remains unclear. V gave up 2 bases and J gave up 2 bases, with 7 bases separating them. The CDR3 is 15 residues long. The CDR3 region is CASSLWRPGANVLTF. The CDR3 bases are TGTGCCAGCAGTTTATGGCGCCCTGGGGCCAACGTCCTGACTTTC.

The sample holds many counts of this clonotype. The chain carries TRBV6-4 and TRBJ2-3, with TRBD1 as a possible D gene (6 bases). This CDR3 comprises 13 residues. From germline, CDR1 is MRHNA and CDR2 SNTAGT. Trimming pared 3 bases from V and 2 bases from J, leaving 6 bases between. CDR3 in DNA: TGTGCCAGCAGTGAGGGGGCCACAGATACGCAGTATTTT. Translated, it gives CASSEGATDTQYF.

This clonotype was picked up many times. V gene TRBV5-5 combines with J gene TRBJ1-1, with a tentative D call TRBD1 (5 bases). V shed 2 bases and J shed 0 bases, with 14 bases lying between them. This CDR3 spans 16 amino acids. CDR1 and CDR2 from the germline V gene are SGHKS and YYEKEE (reference sequence). CDR3: CASSFLPTDMNTEAFF. DNA for the CDR3: TGTGCCAGCAGCTTTCTCCCGACAGACATGAACACTGAAGCTTTCTTT.

This clonotype was seen a handful of times. V and J are TRBV15 and TRBJ2-1; 10 positions agree with TRBD1. V trimming: 1 base; J trimming: 3 bases; junction bases outside the gene matches: 6. The germline V gene encodes CDR1 LNHNV and CDR2 YYDKDF (reference sequence). CDR3 length equals 17 residues. The CDR3 here is CATSRVHGQGGYNEQFF. CDR3 DNA: TGTGCCACCAGCAGAGTCCACGGACAGGGGGGCTACAATGAGCAGTTCTTC.

This clonotype has ten or more counts. The chain carries TRBV12-3 or TRBV12-4 and TRBJ2-5, with 10 bases aligning to TRBD2. This CDR3 is 14 amino acids long. With 6 bases clipped from V and 2 bases from J, the junction kept 3 bases outside the gene matches. The CDR3 loop is CASRGSGGQETQYF. CDR3 sequence (DNA): TGTGCCAGCAGGGGTAGCGGGGGGCAAGAGACCCAGTACTTC.

This chain uses TRBV6-5 with TRBJ1-1; D unclear. Trimming stripped 0 bases from V and 7 bases from J, with 12 bases between. CDR1 is MNHEY, CDR2 SVGAGI, per germline. The CDR3 extends over 14 amino acids. The CDR3 reads CASSYSKLEVEAFF. DNA for the CDR3: TGTGCCAGCAGTTACTCGAAGTTGGAAGTTGAAGCTTTCTTT.

At least ten counts were recorded for this clonotype. The chain employs TRBV12-3 or TRBV12-4 and TRBJ1-4; TRBD1 might be the D (5 bases). V lost 0 bases and J lost 8, with 7 bases in between. The CDR3 contains 13 residues. CDR3 in DNA: TGTGCCAGCAGTTTAGCGGCAGGGGAAAAACTGTTTTTT. This sequence encodes CASSLAAGEKLFF.

The sample holds many counts of this clonotype. V is TRBV20-1 and J is TRBJ2-3; 7 bases align to TRBD2. CDR3 size: 15 residues. Losses at the gene ends were 6 bases for V and 7 bases for J; bases not matched to a gene: 16. Germline CDR1 and CDR2: DFQATT and SNEGSKA (reference sequence). The CDR3, as DNA: TGCAGTGCCTGCGGGTTCGGGGGGTCCTTAAATACGCAGTATTTT. It codes for CSACGFGGSLNTQYF.

This clonotype was seen more than once but under ten times. The CDR3 DNA reads TGCGCCAGCAGCGCCGACAGACCCTATGGCTACACCTTC. Its protein product is CASSADRPYGYTF. The V gene is TRBV10-2, the J gene TRBJ1-2; tentative D call: TRBD1 (5 bases). CDR3 length equals 13 residues. Germline V gene data show CDR1 as WSHSY and CDR2 as SAAADI. V was cut by 6 bases and J by 4 bases, with 12 bases left in between.

CDR3 bases: TGTGCCAGCAGTTTAACCCAGGGAGCCAACTATGGCTACACCTTC. As protein: CASSLTQGANYGYTF. V is TRBV28 and J is TRBJ1-2, with D possibly matching TRBD1 (5 bases). Trimming cost V 2 bases and J 2 bases, with 12 bases left between them. Germline loops: CDR1 MDHEN, CDR2 SYDVKM. The CDR3 loop spans 15 amino acids.

The table lists this clonotype with a few counts. The chain employs TRBV6-2 or TRBV6-3 and TRBJ2-1; 8 bases map to TRBD2. The germline V gene has CDR1 MNHEY and CDR2 SVGEGT. There are 15 residues in the CDR3. With V trimmed by 2 bases and J by 9 bases, 9 bases remained unmatched. The CDR3 here is CASSYPGTSRREQFF. CDR3 nucleotides: TGTGCCAGCAGTTACCCCGGGACTAGTAGACGTGAGCAGTTCTTC.